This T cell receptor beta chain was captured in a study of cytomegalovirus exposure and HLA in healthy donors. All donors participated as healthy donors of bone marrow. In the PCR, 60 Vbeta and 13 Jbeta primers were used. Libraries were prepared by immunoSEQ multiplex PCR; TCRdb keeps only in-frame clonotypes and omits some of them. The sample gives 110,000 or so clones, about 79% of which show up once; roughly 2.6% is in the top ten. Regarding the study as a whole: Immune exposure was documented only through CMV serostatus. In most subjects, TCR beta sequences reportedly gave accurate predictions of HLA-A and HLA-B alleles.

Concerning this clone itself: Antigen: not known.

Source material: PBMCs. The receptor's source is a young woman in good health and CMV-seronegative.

Here the CDR3 DNA reads TGTGCCAGCAGTGAGCGGGACAACACTGAAGCTTTCTTT. Amino acid sequence: CASSERDNTEAFF. This chain joins TRBV6-4 and TRBJ1-1; tentatively, D is TRBD1 (5 bases). The CDR3 runs 13 residues. From germline, CDR1 is MRHNA and CDR2 SNTAGT. Trimming left V 3 bases short and J 2 bases short, with 7 bases between.